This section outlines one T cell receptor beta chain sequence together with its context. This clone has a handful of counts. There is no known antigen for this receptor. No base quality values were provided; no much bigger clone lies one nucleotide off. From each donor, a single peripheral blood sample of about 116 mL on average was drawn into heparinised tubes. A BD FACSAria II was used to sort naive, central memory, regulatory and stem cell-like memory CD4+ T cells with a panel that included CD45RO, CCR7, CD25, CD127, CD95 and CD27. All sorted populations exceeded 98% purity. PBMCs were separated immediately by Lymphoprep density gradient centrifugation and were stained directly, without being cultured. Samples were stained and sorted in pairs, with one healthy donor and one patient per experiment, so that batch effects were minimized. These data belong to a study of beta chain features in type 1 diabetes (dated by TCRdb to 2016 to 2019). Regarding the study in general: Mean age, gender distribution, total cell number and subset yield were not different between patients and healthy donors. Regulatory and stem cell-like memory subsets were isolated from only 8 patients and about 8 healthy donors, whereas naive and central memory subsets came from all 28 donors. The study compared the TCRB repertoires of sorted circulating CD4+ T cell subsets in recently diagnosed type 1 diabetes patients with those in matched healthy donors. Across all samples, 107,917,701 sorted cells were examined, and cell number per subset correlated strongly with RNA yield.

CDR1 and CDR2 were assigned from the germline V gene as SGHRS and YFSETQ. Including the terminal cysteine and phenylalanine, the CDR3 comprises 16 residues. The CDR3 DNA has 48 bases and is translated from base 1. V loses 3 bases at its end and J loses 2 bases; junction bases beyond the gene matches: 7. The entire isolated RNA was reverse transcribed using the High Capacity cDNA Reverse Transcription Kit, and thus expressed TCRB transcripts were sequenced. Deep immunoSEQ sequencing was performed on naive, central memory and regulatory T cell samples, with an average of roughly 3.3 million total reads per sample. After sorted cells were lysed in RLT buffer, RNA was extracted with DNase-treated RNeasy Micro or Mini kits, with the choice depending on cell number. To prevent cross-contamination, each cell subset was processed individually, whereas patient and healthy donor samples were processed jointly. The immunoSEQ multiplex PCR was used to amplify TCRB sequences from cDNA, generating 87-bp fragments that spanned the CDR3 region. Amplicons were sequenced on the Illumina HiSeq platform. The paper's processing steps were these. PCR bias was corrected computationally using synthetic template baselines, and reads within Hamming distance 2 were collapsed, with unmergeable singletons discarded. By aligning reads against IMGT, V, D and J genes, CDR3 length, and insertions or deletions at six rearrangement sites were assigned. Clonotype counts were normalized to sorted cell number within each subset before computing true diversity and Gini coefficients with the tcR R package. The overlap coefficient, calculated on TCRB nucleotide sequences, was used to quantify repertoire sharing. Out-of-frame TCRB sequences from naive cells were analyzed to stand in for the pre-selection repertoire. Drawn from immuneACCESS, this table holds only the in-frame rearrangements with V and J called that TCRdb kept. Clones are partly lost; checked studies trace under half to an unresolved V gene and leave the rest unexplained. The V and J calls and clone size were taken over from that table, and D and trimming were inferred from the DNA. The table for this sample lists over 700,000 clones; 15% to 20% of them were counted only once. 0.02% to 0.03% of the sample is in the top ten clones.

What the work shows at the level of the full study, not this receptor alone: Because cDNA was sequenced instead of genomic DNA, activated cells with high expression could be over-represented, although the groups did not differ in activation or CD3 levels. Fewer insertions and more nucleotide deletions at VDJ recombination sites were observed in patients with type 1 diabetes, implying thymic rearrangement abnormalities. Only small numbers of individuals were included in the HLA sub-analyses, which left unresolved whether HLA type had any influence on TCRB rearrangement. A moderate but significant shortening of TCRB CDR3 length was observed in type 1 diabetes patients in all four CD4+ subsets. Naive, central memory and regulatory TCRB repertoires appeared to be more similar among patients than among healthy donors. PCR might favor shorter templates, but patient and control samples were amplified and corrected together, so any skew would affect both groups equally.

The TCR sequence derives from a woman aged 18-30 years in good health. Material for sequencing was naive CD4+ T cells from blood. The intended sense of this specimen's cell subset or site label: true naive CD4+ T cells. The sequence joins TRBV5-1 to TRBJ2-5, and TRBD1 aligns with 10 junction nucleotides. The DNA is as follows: TGCGCCAGCAGCTGGACAGGGGGGAACAAGCAAGAGACCCAGTACTTC. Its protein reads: CASSWTGGNKQETQYF.